Each of the 22 T cell receptor beta chains below was sequenced from the same sample in a study of lung T cells in sarcoidosis with Löfgren's syndrome. TCRdb used MiXCR to reprocess the reads, holding one entry per CDR3 protein. The sample includes 55,000 to 80,000 distinct CDR3 sequences, around 21% seen only once; the top ten take less than 2.5%. Sequences were obtained from CD4+ T cells from PBMCs. The receptor set was obtained from a human donor with sarcoidosis (Löfgren's syndrome or another form), or a control subject (not recorded which).

This chain connects TRBV4-1 to TRBJ2-7; D is ambiguous. CDR1 is MGHRA and CDR2 is YSYEKL in the germline V gene. With 4 bases removed from V and 4 bases from J, the gap between germline ends came to 11 bases. This CDR3 has 13 residues. CDR3 DNA sequence: TGCGCCAGCAGCCGGAAGTTGAGGTACGAGCAGTACGTC. It specifies CASSRKLRYEQYV.

The sample holds many counts of this clonotype. The rearrangement uses TRBV20-1 and TRBJ2-3; no firm D call. The CDR3 contains 13 residues. From germline, CDR1 is DFQATT and CDR2 SNEGSKA (reference sequence). The V end was cut by 0 bases, the J end by 1 base, with 5 bases between. CDR3 DNA sequence: TGCAGTGCTAGAGATGACCGCACAGATACGCAGTATTTT. Its protein product is CSARDDRTDTQYF.

This clonotype has ten or more counts. V and J are TRBV6-2 or TRBV6-3 and TRBJ2-1; D may be TRBD1 or TRBD2 (7 bases each). Germline V gene sequence: CDR1 MNHEY, CDR2 SVGEGT. V was clipped by 3 bases and J by 5 bases, with 11 bases between them. This CDR3 is 14 amino acids long. CDR3 sequence: CASSYAGGDNEQFF. DNA for the CDR3: TGTGCCAGCAGTTATGCAGGGGGGGACAATGAGCAGTTCTTC.

This sequence joins TRBV5-5 and TRBJ2-2; D unclear. Germline values: CDR1 SGHKS, CDR2 YYEKEE (reference sequence). This CDR3 contains 13 residues. The ends were cut back, 4 bases at V and 5 bases at J, with 9 bases in the middle. CDR3 region: CASSPRLTGELFF. CDR3 sequence (DNA): TGTGCCAGCAGCCCGCGCTTAACCGGGGAGCTGTTTTTT.

The genes are TRBV18 and TRBJ1-1; a possible D gene is TRBD1 (5 bases). V lost 3 bases to trimming and J lost 5 bases, with 10 bases between them. The CDR3 runs to 13 residues. Germline V lookup: CDR1 KGHSH, CDR2 LQKENI. In nucleotides, the CDR3 is TGTGCCAGCTCACCCCCGGCAGGGACTGAAGCTTTCTTT. Translating gives CASSPPAGTEAFF.

This rearrangement joins TRBV6-2 or TRBV6-3 to TRBJ2-1; D may correspond to TRBD1 or TRBD2 (6 bases each). The CDR3 has 22 amino acids. Per the germline V gene, CDR1 is MNHEY and CDR2 is SVGEGT. The V end lost 2 bases, the J end lost 6 bases, and 35 bases lay between the germline ends. Written as DNA, the CDR3 is TGTGCCAGCAGTTACCGTCCGCCTGAAGGGGACACGGACTACCAGAGGAGCAATGAGCAGTTCTTC. Translated: CASSYRPPEGDTDYQRSNEQFF.

As for this clonotype: This may be a read error, as it is one base from a much larger clone. The chain employs TRBV28 and TRBJ1-1, with D uncertain. The length of the CDR3 is 14 residues. Germline V gene sequence: CDR1 MDHEN, CDR2 SYDVKM. V gave up 4 bases and J gave up 0 bases, with 9 bases separating them. CDR3 coding DNA: TGTGCCAGCAGTTCCCCCCCTGTGAACACTGAAGCTTTCTTT. Translation: CASSSPPVNTEAFF. Filled out from reference TRBV28 and TRBJ1-1, the complete variable domain reads DVKVTQSSRYLVKRTGEKVFLECVQDMDHENMFWYRQDPGLGLRLIYFSYDVKMKEKGDIPEGYSVSREKKERFSLILESASTNQTSMYLCASSSPPVNTEAFFGQGTRLTVV.

This clonotype came up a few times. The chain couples TRBV4-2 to TRBJ2-7; 7 bases agree with TRBD2. Germline trimming cut 0 bases from V and 4 bases from J; bases unmatched to any gene: 9. This CDR3 has 16 residues. The germline gives CDR1 LGHNA, CDR2 YNFKEQ. DNA of the CDR3: TGTGCCAGCAGCCAAGATTGGGGGGGGAATTCGTACGAGCAGTACGTC. Translation gives CASSQDWGGNSYEQYV.

This clonotype showed up many times. The rearrangement uses TRBV6-1 and TRBJ1-2; TRBD1 matches at 9 bases. Looked up from germline, CDR1 is MNHNS and CDR2 is SASEGT. The length of the CDR3 is 13 residues. J was trimmed by 8 bases and V by 7 bases; bases with no gene match: 8. The CDR3 loop reads CASTQQGAQGYTF. In DNA, the CDR3 is TGTGCCAGCACCCAACAGGGGGCTCAAGGCTACACCTTC.

This clonotype was found many times. The chain links TRBV6-1 to TRBJ2-2, with TRBD1 as a possible D gene (6 bases). The length of the CDR3 is 13 residues. Trimming removed 9 bases from V and 7 bases from J, with 15 bases in between. From germline, CDR1 is MNHNS and CDR2 SASEGT. The CDR3 loop reads CASTRARGGELFF. The CDR3 DNA reads TGTGCCAGTACGAGGGCCAGGGGCGGGGAGCTGTTTTTT.

The chain links TRBV28 to TRBJ1-5; D gene unclear. CDR1 and CDR2 from the germline V gene are MDHEN and SYDVKM. The CDR3 spans 14 residues. Trimming removed 4 bases at V and 2 bases at J, with 9 bases between. The CDR3 coding sequence is TGTGCCAGCAGTTCTGGATGGGGCAATCAGCCCCAGCATTTT. It translates to CASSSGWGNQPQHF.

Of note for this clonotype: A much bigger clone sits one base away, suggesting this may be a read error. The genes are TRBV28 and TRBJ1-4, with D hard to call. CDR1 MDHEN and CDR2 SYDVKM come from the germline V gene. There are 14 residues in the CDR3. The CDR3 spells CASIRGTANEKPFF. The CDR3 DNA reads TGTGCCAGCATTCGAGGAACAGCTAATGAAAAACCGTTTTTT. The whole variable domain, remainder taken from reference TRBV28 and TRBJ1-4, is DVKVTQSSRYLVKRTGEKVFLECVQDMDHENMFWYRQDPGLGLRLIYFSYDVKMKEKGDIPEGYSVSREKKERFSLILESASTNQTSMYLCASIRGTANEKPFFGSGTQLSVL.

CDR3 coding DNA: TGTGCCAGCACTTCACATTCCTACGAGCAGTACGTC. Amino acid sequence: CASTSHSYEQYV. The V gene is TRBV2, the J gene TRBJ2-7; D gene uncertain. From germline, CDR1 is SNHLY and CDR2 FYNNEI. The CDR3 loop spans 12 amino acids. Trimming cost V 7 bases and J 1 base, with 8 bases left between them.

This clonotype came up a few times. The rearrangement links TRBV19 to TRBJ2-6, with 16 positions matching TRBD2. This CDR3 spans 20 amino acids. Germline loops: CDR1 LNHDA, CDR2 SQIVND (reference sequence). The J segment lost 0 bases and the V segment lost 5 bases, leaving 7 bases of the junction unmatched. CDR3 sequence reads: CASSGGLAGGISSGANVLTF. CDR3 DNA: TGTGCCAGTAGTGGGGGACTAGCGGGAGGGATCTCCTCTGGGGCCAACGTCCTGACTTTC. Variable domain in full (rest from reference TRBV19 and TRBJ2-6): DGGITQSPKYLFRKEGQNVTLSCEQNLNHDAMYWYRQDPGQGLRLIYYSQIVNDFQKGDIAEGYSVSREKKESFPLTVTSAQKNPTAFYLCASSGGLAGGISSGANVLTFGAGSRLTVL.

This clonotype was detected many times. The chain links TRBV7-2 to TRBJ2-3; D gene ambiguous. The germline V gene has CDR1 SGHTA and CDR2 FQGNSA. This CDR3 region has 14 residues. V was shortened by 3 bases and J by 6 bases, with 13 bases between the two germline ends. CDR3 protein: CASSLGTPRDTQYF. For the CDR3, the DNA is TGTGCCAGCAGCTTGGGCACGCCCCGGGATACGCAGTATTTT. The entire variable domain, with the rest obtained from reference TRBV7-2 and TRBJ2-3, is as follows: GAGVSQSPSNKVTEKGKDVELRCDPISGHTALYWYRQSLGQGLEFLIYFQGNSAPDKSGLPSDRFSAERTGGSVSTLTIQRTQQEDSAVYLCASSLGTPRDTQYFGPGTRLTVL.

A word on this clonotype: A much larger clone lies one base from this, so it may be a read error. The chain links TRBV27 to TRBJ1-1, with a possible D match to TRBD1 (5 bases). The V end was cut by 8 bases, the J end by 1 base, with 14 bases between. CDR3 length: 14 amino acids. In germline, CDR1 is MNHEY, CDR2 SMNVEV (reference sequence). This CDR3 is CASRKGRANTEAFF. CDR3 nucleotide sequence: TGTGCCAGCCGGAAAGGCAGGGCGAACACTGAAGCTTTCTTT.

There are many counts of this clonotype. The chain joins TRBV11-3 to TRBJ2-1; 7 bases fit TRBD1. With V trimmed by 3 bases and J by 3 bases, 2 bases remained unmatched. CDR1 and CDR2 (germline): SGHNT, YENEEA. This CDR3 spans 14 amino acids. The CDR3 DNA reads TGTGCCAGCAGCTTGGGGACAGTCTACAATGAGCAGTTCTTC. Protein: CASSLGTVYNEQFF.

This clonotype occurred many times. The chain joins TRBV20-1 to TRBJ1-2; D gene uncertain. The CDR3 runs to 13 residues. The germline V gene encodes CDR1 DFQATT and CDR2 SNEGSKA (reference sequence). The germline V and J ends were trimmed by 3 bases and 10 bases, with 18 bases remaining between them. The CDR3 nucleotides are TGCAGTGCTAGTAGCGCCACCAGCGTGGACTACACCTTC. It translates to CSASSATSVDYTF.

The sample holds many counts of this clonotype. This chain connects TRBV15 to TRBJ2-3; D is unresolved. This CDR3 has 14 residues. CDR1 is LNHNV, CDR2 YYDKDF, per germline (reference sequence). Trimming stripped 0 bases from V and 5 bases from J, with 9 bases between. CDR3 loop: CATSRDSGVDTQYF. CDR3 DNA sequence: TGTGCCACCAGCAGAGATTCTGGGGTAGATACGCAGTATTTT.

This clonotype has at least ten counts. The rearrangement joins TRBV28 to TRBJ1-5; possible D gene TRBD1, 6 bases. The V end was cut by 4 bases, the J end by 0 bases, with 10 bases between. CDR1 and CDR2 (germline): MDHEN, SYDVKM. The CDR3 covers 15 residues. CDR3 bases: TGTGCCAGCAGTTCCTGGACAGATAGCAATCAGCCCCAGCATTTT. Its protein product is CASSSWTDSNQPQHF.

The chain couples TRBV5-5 to TRBJ1-6, with 7 bases identical to TRBD1. V shed 4 bases and J 3 bases; nucleotides not matched to a gene: 10. From germline, CDR1 is SGHKS and CDR2 YYEKEE (reference sequence). The CDR3 totals 17 residues. CDR3 sequence (DNA): TGTGCCAGCAGCCTCCGGACAGGAGAAAACTATAATTCACCCCTCCACTTT. It translates to CASSLRTGENYNSPLHF. The full variable domain, in which reference TRBV5-5 and TRBJ1-6 provide the parts outside the CDR3, is DAGVTQSPTHLIKTRGQQVTLRCSPISGHKSVSWYQQVLGQGPQFIFQYYEKEERGRGNFPDRFSARQFPNYSSELNVNALLLGDSALYLCASSLRTGENYNSPLHFGNGTRLTVT.

As to this clonotype: A single base separates this from a much larger clone, so it may be a read error. This chain connects TRBV6-1 to TRBJ2-3, with TRBD2 matching 7 bases. The germline V gene encodes CDR1 MNHNS and CDR2 SASEGT. The trim removed 7 bases at V and 5 bases at J, leaving 6 bases unmatched. The CDR3 consists of 13 residues. Written as DNA, the CDR3 is TGTGCCAGCAATAACGGGGGGATAGATACGCAGTATTTT. Translation: CASNNGGIDTQYF.